This TCR beta chain was retrieved from a study of shared clonotypes between healthy human individuals (dated by TCRdb to 2018 to 2021). About the investigation overall: The cohort included a few men and a couple of women between 18 and 49 years of age. For each donor, three plates each were used for CD4 naive and CD4 memory, two plates were used for CD8 naive, and one plate was used for CD8 memory. To estimate repertoire size and how much clonotype sharing occurs between individuals, the study deeply sequenced the blood TCR repertoires of about five healthy adults. Different laboratories and diverse techniques were used to prepare libraries and sequence TCR repertoires, to increase sequencing depth and limit assay-specific biases. Leukapheresis yielded between about 0.8 and 9.5 billion PBMCs per donor.

Study-wide conclusions, independent of this receptor: Higher generation probabilities were observed for clonotypes shared by all four sorted-subset donors than for non-shared clonotypes. Sampling was restricted to blood, and TCR repertoires in tissue are likely to differ from TCR repertoires in blood. Even with the large sequencing depth, rarefaction of the sorted-subset datasets indicated that sequencing was incomplete. When a few donors were compared, the shared fraction of clonotypes was about 5% for naive CD4, about 4% for naive CD8, 2% to 2.5% for memory CD4, and 0.4% for memory CD8. The small number of donors limited the genetic and exposure-history diversity represented. Based on pairwise subsampling, the degree of clonotype sharing among donors was expected to be affected by sequencing depth. Estimated clonotype richness was generally larger for naive than for memory subsets.

Using the deep immunoSEQ assay, multiplex PCR amplified TCR CDR3 regions from genomic DNA. For each cell subset, the extracted genomic DNA was distributed evenly across all wells of several immunoSEQ 96-well plates, and each plate served as one replicate. For sorted subsets, about 200 ng genomic DNA, equal to tens of thousands of T cell genomes, was loaded into each replicate PCR. The purified libraries were quantified using a Qubit 3.0 fluorometer, sized with a Bioanalyzer 2100, and then quantified again using the KAPA Library Quantification kit. Every immunoSEQ 96-well plate was sequenced on a separate single-read 150-cycle Illumina NextSeq 550 flow cell. The original methods were these. The immunoSEQ output contained only junctional sequences without quality scores, so filtering could not match that applied to full-length reads. To assign V/J genes and CDR3, sequences were annotated using PyIR, a Python wrapper for IgBLAST v1.9, with IMGT germline references. Any read was removed if the V/J assignment was weak (E-value above 1e-6), the CDR3 was missing, or the read contained stop codons, out-of-frame junctions, or ambiguous translated residues. V3J clonotypes were defined as sequences sharing an identical inferred V gene, J gene, and CDR3 amino acid sequence. Percentage overlap between repertoires was computed as shared unique clonotypes divided by the size of the smaller repertoire. Three approaches were used to assess repertoire richness: RTK rarefaction, the Chao1 estimator, and Recon v2.1 estimates of unobserved clonotypes. For all TCRbeta clonotypes obtained by the gDNA method from a handful of donors, generation probabilities were computed with OLGA. In its TCRdb copy, this immuneACCESS table keeps in-frame sequences only and misses some clones. Where compared with another copy, unresolved V genes explain less than half of these, and the others have no known cause. V and J calls and clone size follow that table, whereas D and trimming were derived from the DNA. The sample table lists a few million clones, 92% of them with a count of one. The top ten clonotypes cover approximately 0.4% of the sample.

Healthy HIV-negative adults with no recently reported acute infections or vaccinations were included as donors. Every donor was a Caucasian adult living in Nashville, Tennessee, USA. CD4+ T cells were enriched by magnetic negative selection, after which naive cells were positively selected on CD45RA and the negative fraction was taken as the memory subset. Blood was collected by leukapheresis, and PBMCs were isolated by Ficoll-Histopaque density gradient centrifugation and then cryopreserved in liquid nitrogen vapor phase. Purity and quantity of every magnetically sorted T cell population were checked by analytical flow cytometry. Each sorted fraction had its genomic DNA isolated and then quantified by UV absorbance on a Nanodrop 2000c. With respect to this clone: Its target antigen remains unknown. Base qualities are not at hand, and no much larger clone is one base apart.

From a lookup of the germline V gene, CDR1 and CDR2 are MNHNS and SASEGT. V is shortened by 3 bases, J by 7 bases, and the region joining them spans 18 bases. The CDR3 numbers 16 residues from cysteine through phenylalanine. The sequence is cut down to CDR3 DNA, 48 bases in frame from base 1. The V gene is TRBV6-1 and the J gene is TRBJ1-4; the D gene is perhaps TRBD1, on 5 matching bases. The TCR originated in a man between 18 and 29 years old in good health. Some clones in this sample may be carry-over from other donors' samples. The sequenced sample consisted of naive CD4+ T cells from PBMCs. Reading the label with the study, this specimen's cell subset or site is: CD45RA+ positively selected. The DNA reads TGTGCCAGCAGTGACGTTGGGAGGGGAAAGGGTGAAAAACTGTTTTTT. Its amino acids are CASSDVGRGKGEKLFF.